This T cell receptor beta chain derives from a study of T cell responses to AZD1222 COVID-19 vaccine. Study results and limitations: Seropositivity was recorded at baseline in only a handful of AZD1222 recipients. Possibly, clonal diversity was underestimated; donors were largely white British and included more females. Nearly half of spike-specific TCRs reportedly target variant regions that are unmutated in the B.1.351 and B.1.1.7 variants. When two AZD1222 doses had been given, Spike-specific TCR breadth and depth rose.

Regarding this clone: The antigen is not known.

This CDR3 comprises 12 residues. V lost 7 bases, J lost 11 bases, and 17 bases lay in between. Using immunoSEQ multiplex PCR, the repertoire was profiled, and TCRdb retains in-frame clones only, with some absent. The data show some 150,000 clones, nearly 90% seen once. The V and J genes are TRBV12-3 or TRBV12-4 and TRBJ1-1; D is unresolved. The sample here was peripheral blood, taken 28 days after the second dose of the MenACWY control vaccine. The sequence was collected from an adult who received the MenACWY meningococcal vaccine as a control. CDR3 bases: TGTGCCAGCACCCTCCACGGTGGCGGCGCTTTCTTT. Encoded protein: CASTLHGGGAFF.